Listed here are 22 T cell receptor beta chains from one sample, sequenced in a study of T cell clusters in autoimmune cytopenias. TRB was amplified by touch-down multiplex PCR, primer pools A and B combined. After re-calling the multiplex PCR reads, TCRdb lists one entry per CDR3 protein, DNA absent. The table lists approximately 13,000 distinct CDR3 sequences. TRB amplification used approximately 250 ng of peripheral blood genomic DNA. Separately, the same data were catalogued under a study of T cell repertoires in aging, cancer and after chemotherapy.

Specimen: peripheral blood. Receptor source: a human donor in good health.

In terms of frequency, this clonotype is medium-sized (0.01 to 0.1%). The chain uses TRBV6-5 and TRBJ2-2; TCRdb proposes TRBD1, but this gene call is untestable without DNA. The CDR3 sequence is 14 residues long. Germline V gene data show CDR1 as MNHEY and CDR2 as SVGAGI. The CDR3: CASSPPPRAGELFF.

According to its frequency, this clonotype is medium-sized. The rearrangement uses TRBV19 and TRBJ2-1; TCRdb lists TRBD1, though no DNA is available to test this call. The CDR3 spans 14 residues. Germline CDR1 and CDR2: LNHDA and SQIVND (reference sequence). The CDR3 here is CASSPGTVNNEQFF.

The gene calls are TRBV6-1 and TRBJ2-1; checking the TCRdb D call of TRBD1 is not possible without DNA. In germline, CDR1 is MNHNS, CDR2 SASEGT. The CDR3 runs 14 residues. CDR3 loop: CASRPDRGRNEQFF.

The V call is TRBV11-3, the J call TRBJ1-1. Germline loops: CDR1 SGHNT, CDR2 YENEEA. This CDR3 is 13 amino acids long. The CDR3: CASSQDVNTEAFF.

The gene calls are TRBV29-1 and TRBJ2-7; TCRdb designates TRBD2, a call that cannot be tested without DNA. Germline CDR1 reads SQVTM; CDR2 reads ANQGSEA. CDR3 size: 13 residues. The CDR3 sequence: CSGRGGPYNEQYF.

The chain links TRBV19 to TRBJ2-7; TCRdb lists TRBD1, though no DNA is available to test this call. CDR1 is LNHDA and CDR2 is SQIVND in the germline V gene (reference sequence). This CDR3 has 14 amino acids. The CDR3 sequence: CASSIDRGPYEQYF. Full variable domain (outside the CDR3, taken from reference TRBV19 and TRBJ2-7): DGGITQSPKYLFRKEGQNVTLSCEQNLNHDAMYWYRQDPGQGLRLIYYSQIVNDFQKGDIAEGYSVSREKKESFPLTVTSAQKNPTAFYLCASSIDRGPYEQYFGPGTRLTVT.

This sequence joins TRBV13 and TRBJ2-5; TCRdb returns TRBD2, unconfirmable since there is no DNA. Germline CDR1 is PRHDT and CDR2 is FYEKMQ (reference sequence). The CDR3 spans 15 residues. The CDR3 is CASSSYRPGGETQYF.

V usage is TRBV19 and J usage is TRBJ1-1; TCRdb outputs TRBD1, but without DNA this stays unchecked. The CDR3 loop spans 13 amino acids. The germline V gene has CDR1 LNHDA and CDR2 SQIVND (reference sequence). CDR3 in amino acids: CASSATGDTEAFF.

The V and J genes are TRBV19 and TRBJ2-2; TCRdb designates TRBD1, a call that cannot be tested without DNA. This CDR3 comprises 15 residues. Germline assignment: CDR1 LNHDA and CDR2 SQIVND (reference sequence). CDR3 protein: CASSIPGRGIGELFF.

The gene calls are TRBV11-2 and TRBJ2-7; TCRdb outputs TRBD1, but without DNA this stays unchecked. This CDR3 spans 14 amino acids. Germline V CDR1 and CDR2: SGHAT, FQNNGV. CDR3 sequence reads: CASTPDRGSYEQYF.

This chain uses TRBV12-3 or TRBV12-4 with TRBJ2-1; there is no DNA to check the TCRdb D call of TRBD2. The CDR3 extends over 13 amino acids. This chain's CDR3 is CASSLDQRGASFF.

The chain is built from TRBV5-6 and TRBJ2-1; with no DNA, the TCRdb D assignment of TRBD1 cannot be verified. CDR1 and CDR2 (germline): SGHDT, YYEEEE. This CDR3 contains 15 residues. CDR3 residues: CASSFPDLGVDEQFF.

This chain connects TRBV30 to TRBJ2-1; the D call from TCRdb, TRBD2, cannot be confirmed without DNA. The CDR3 has 15 residues. Germline assignment: CDR1 GTSNPN and CDR2 SVGIG (reference sequence). CDR3 region: CAWRKGTSSYNEQFF.

This rearrangement joins TRBV12-3 or TRBV12-4 to TRBJ2-7; with no DNA, the TCRdb D assignment of TRBD2 cannot be verified. This CDR3 comprises 14 residues. CDR3 region: CASSLGLALHEQYF.

V gene TRBV19 combines with J gene TRBJ1-1. The germline CDR1 and CDR2 sequences are LNHDA and SQIVND (reference sequence). CDR3 size: 14 residues. This CDR3 reads CASIKDGETTEAFF.

The chain is built from TRBV30 and TRBJ2-3; the D call from TCRdb, TRBD2, cannot be confirmed without DNA. CDR3 length: 14 residues. Germline loops: CDR1 GTSNPN, CDR2 SVGIG (reference sequence). The CDR3 spells CAWTLPSATDTQYF.

Its frequency marks this clonotype as medium-sized. This rearrangement joins TRBV27 to TRBJ2-7; there is no DNA to check the TCRdb D call of TRBD2. Germline V gives CDR1 MNHEY, CDR2 SMNVEV (reference sequence). The CDR3 consists of 15 residues. The CDR3 sequence is CASTPRWDNSYEQYF.

Considering frequency, this clonotype is medium-sized. This CDR3 reads CASRPDRGRAGELFF. V is TRBV6-5 and J is TRBJ2-2; the TCRdb D gene call, TRBD1, has no DNA to confirm it. Germline loops: CDR1 MNHEY, CDR2 SVGAGI. CDR3 length equals 15 residues.

The chain has TRBV5-1 and TRBJ2-5; lacking DNA, the TRBD2 call made by TCRdb goes unchecked. Per the germline V gene, CDR1 is SGHRS and CDR2 is YFSETQ. The CDR3 is 17 amino acids. The CDR3 reads CASSSLSGGMSQETQYF.

V gene TRBV12-3 or TRBV12-4 combines with J gene TRBJ1-2; TCRdb outputs TRBD1, but without DNA this stays unchecked. The CDR3 consists of 16 residues. The CDR3: CASSLEGTYRNYGYTF.

The V gene is TRBV5-4, the J gene TRBJ2-2. There are 13 residues in the CDR3. Germline V gives CDR1 SGHNT, CDR2 YYREEE (reference sequence). CDR3 loop: CASSFLTIGELFF. Variable domain in full (rest from reference TRBV5-4 and TRBJ2-2): ETGVTQSPTHLIKTRGQQVTLRCSSQSGHNTVSWYQQALGQGPQFIFQYYREEENGRGNFPPRFSGLQFPNYSSELNVNALELDDSALYLCASSFLTIGELFFGEGSRLTVL.

The genes are TRBV6-5 and TRBJ1-1. The CDR3 is made up of 15 amino acids. Germline V gene sequence: CDR1 MNHEY, CDR2 SVGAGI. CDR3 in amino acids: CASSYSKTWDTEAFF.